The present TCR beta chain was sequenced within a study of cytomegalovirus exposure and HLA in healthy donors. Findings and caveats of the study: In vitro, a few CMV-associated chains proved specific for CMV antigens. V segments that were indistinguishable, TRBV6-2 and TRBV6-3 among them, were omitted from analysis.

On this clone itself: No antigen is known for it.

A multiplex PCR was run with 60 Vbeta primers and 13 Jbeta primers. In the study's own analysis: In a later analysis, of 79 million or so unique beta chains, roughly 10 million appeared in at least two donors. This table comes from immunoSEQ multiplex PCR, and its TCRdb copy is limited to in-frame clones, with some not included. The DNA gave D and trimming, while V, J and clone size come from that table. The sample lists 100,000 to 150,000 clones; about four fifths were seen once. CDR3 size: 15 residues. J was trimmed by 7 bases and V by 4 bases; bases with no gene match: 14. CDR1 is SGDLS and CDR2 is YYNGEE in the germline V gene.

This receptor was obtained from a male donor in good health and CMV-seronegative. This chain uses TRBV9 with TRBJ2-7, with TRBD1 matching 7 bases. The sample consisted of PBMCs. The DNA for the CDR3 is TGTGCCAGCAGCCCCCAGGACAGGTCTTCGGGGGAGCAGTACTTC. It specifies CASSPQDRSSGEQYF.